The rows below give T cell receptor beta chains drawn from one sample of a study of blood T cell repertoires in COVID-19. Sequenced by immunoSEQ multiplex PCR; TCRdb stores in-frame clones only, minus some. The sample consists of some 13,000 clones, 80% to 85% of them appearing once. The sample taken for sequencing was peripheral blood. Receptor source: a man over 45 with active COVID-19. The CDR3 runs from the conserved cysteine through the conserved F or W. A D gene is named only where the DNA matches it firmly. The size of a clone is reported for some rows only, either as once, few or many, or as a class for expanded clones.

clone size	D gene	V gene	J gene	CDR3 protein	CDR3 DNA
NA	NA	TRBV27	TRBJ2-7	CASSIGQSGEQYF	TGTGCCAGCAGCATTGGACAAAGTGGCGAGCAGTACTTC
NA	TRBD2	TRBV5-6	TRBJ2-1	CASSPGLAGDPTVVEQFF	TGTGCCAGCAGCCCGGGACTAGCGGGAGACCCGACGGTAGTTGAACAGTTCTTC
few	NA	TRBV21-1	TRBJ2-7	CASSKLAGGTNEQYF	TGTGCCAGCAGCAAGTTAGCGGGAGGCACAAACGAGCAGTACTTC
NA	NA	TRBV15	TRBJ1-3	CATSSELGQHSGNTIYF	TGTGCCACCAGCAGCGAACTCGGACAGCACTCTGGAAACACCATATATTTT
once	TRBD2	TRBV19	TRBJ2-7	CASSTSGTNSYEQYF	TGTGCCAGTAGTACTTCCGGGACTAACTCCTACGAGCAGTACTTC
once	NA	TRBV7-9	TRBJ1-1	CASRRGGSRAFF	TGTGCCAGCAGGAGGGGAGGGTCTCGGGCTTTCTTT
NA	NA	TRBV9	TRBJ2-1	CASSVGGSGVFTYNEQFF	TGTGCCAGCAGCGTGGGTGGGTCAGGGGTTTTCACCTACAATGAGCAGTTCTTC
NA	NA	TRBV19	TRBJ2-1	CASPRGNEQFF	TGTGCCAGTCCCCGAGGCAATGAGCAGTTCTTC
NA	TRBD1	TRBV2	TRBJ1-4	CASSEGVRTGGLWDEKLFF	TGTGCCAGCAGTGAAGGCGTGCGGACAGGGGGATTGTGGGATGAAAAACTGTTTTTT
NA	NA	TRBV11-2	TRBJ1-3	CASSSPGVGNTIYF	TGTGCCAGCAGCTCTCCGGGAGTTGGAAACACCATATATTTT
NA	TRBD1	TRBV28	TRBJ1-2	CASSRDSPNYGYTF	TGTGCCAGCAGTAGGGACAGCCCAAACTATGGCTACACCTTC
NA	TRBD1	TRBV6-6	TRBJ1-2	CASSIPLDRVVGYTF	TGTGCCAGCAGTATCCCATTGGACAGGGTTGTTGGCTACACCTTC
NA	NA	TRBV15	TRBJ1-5	CATSTRGVPQPQHF	TGTGCCACCAGCACCCGGGGGGTCCCCCAGCCCCAGCATTTT
NA	TRBD2	TRBV10-3	TRBJ2-1	CAISESTSGYSYNEQFF	TGTGCCATCAGTGAGTCGACTAGCGGATACTCCTACAATGAGCAGTTCTTC
NA	NA	TRBV21-1	TRBJ1-1	CASSKAPWQDTEAFF	TGTGCCAGCAGCAAAGCCCCTTGGCAGGACACTGAAGCTTTCTTT
NA	NA	TRBV10-2	TRBJ2-7	CASSERSTTSYEQYF	TGCGCCAGCAGTGAACGCAGTACCACCTCCTACGAGCAGTACTTC
NA	NA	TRBV19	TRBJ2-7	CASSSGPSYEQYF	TGTGCCAGTAGTTCAGGGCCCTCCTACGAGCAGTACTTC
NA	TRBD1	TRBV9	TRBJ2-7	CASSADRGVDEQYF	TGTGCCAGCAGCGCCGACAGGGGAGTCGACGAGCAGTACTTC
NA	TRBD2	TRBV19	TRBJ2-2	CASSIGLAGENTGELFF	TGTGCCAGTAGTATAGGATTAGCGGGCGAGAACACCGGGGAGCTGTTTTTT
NA	TRBD2	TRBV7-3	TRBJ2-2	CASSLTGLAGARTGELFF	TGTGCCAGCAGCTTAACTGGCCTAGCGGGAGCTAGAACCGGGGAGCTGTTTTTT
NA	NA	TRBV28	TRBJ1-4	CASCRGRTNEKLFF	TGTGCCAGCTGTCGGGGGAGGACTAATGAAAAACTGTTTTTT
NA	TRBD1	TRBV11-1	TRBJ1-3	CASSTDRGPLGNTIYF	TGTGCCAGCAGCACCGACAGGGGACCTCTCGGAAACACCATATATTTT
NA	TRBD2	TRBV7-3	TRBJ2-7	CASSLNPSGIAEQYF	TGTGCCAGCAGCTTAAATCCTAGCGGGATTGCCGAGCAGTACTTC
NA	NA	TRBV7-8	TRBJ2-2	CASSLLNWGVNTGELFF	TGTGCCAGCAGCTTATTGAATTGGGGCGTGAACACCGGGGAGCTGTTTTTT
NA	NA	TRBV11-3	TRBJ2-1	CASPKRGNNEQFF	TGTGCCAGCCCAAAGAGAGGGAACAATGAGCAGTTCTTC
NA	TRBD2	TRBV7-8	TRBJ2-3	CASSLWLAGGTITDTQYF	TGTGCCAGCAGCTTGTGGCTAGCGGGAGGGACTATCACAGATACGCAGTATTTT
few	TRBD2	TRBV5-6	TRBJ2-2	CASSSERENAGELFF	TGTGCCAGCAGCTCCGAGCGGGAGAACGCCGGGGAGCTGTTTTTT
NA	TRBD2	TRBV27	TRBJ2-7	CASSEVAGGPTYEQYF	TGTGCCAGCAGTGAAGTAGCGGGAGGGCCGACCTACGAGCAGTACTTC
NA	TRBD2	TRBV7-3	TRBJ2-3	CASSLAGATDTQYF	TGTGCCAGCAGCCTAGCGGGAGCCACAGATACGCAGTATTTT
NA	NA	TRBV27	TRBJ1-3	CASIGGNTIYF	TGTGCCAGCATTGGCGGGAACACCATATATTTT
NA	NA	TRBV5-4	TRBJ2-3	CASSFRGSNTDTQYF	TGTGCCAGCAGCTTCAGGGGATCCAACACAGATACGCAGTATTTT
NA	TRBD1	TRBV9	TRBJ2-3	CASSVVQGSTDTQYF	TGTGCCAGCAGCGTAGTACAGGGGAGCACAGATACGCAGTATTTT
NA	NA	TRBV7-3	TRBJ2-1	CASSLTALAAINEQFF	TGTGCCAGCAGCTTAACGGCTTTAGCCGCGATCAATGAGCAGTTCTTC
NA	TRBD2	TRBV5-1	TRBJ2-1	CASSFRTGTSLIEQFF	TGCGCCAGCAGCTTTAGAACCGGGACTAGTCTAATTGAGCAGTTCTTC
once	NA	TRBV19	TRBJ2-7	CASSVRFTGSYEQYF	TGTGCCAGTAGCGTCCGATTCACCGGCTCCTACGAGCAGTACTTC